Following are 19 T cell receptor beta chains from one sample sequenced in a study of blood T cell repertoires in COVID-19. The data were produced by immunoSEQ multiplex PCR, yet TCRdb's version contains in-frame clones alone and is incomplete. The sample carries tens of thousands of clones, roughly nine tenths recorded once. The sequenced sample consisted of peripheral blood. The receptor set was obtained from a man between 65 and 85 years old with active COVID-19.

The chain uses TRBV19 and TRBJ2-1; 10 bases map to TRBD2. Germline V gene sequence: CDR1 LNHDA, CDR2 SQIVND (reference sequence). The J segment lost 12 bases and the V segment lost 5 bases, leaving 7 bases of the junction unmatched. This CDR3 is 13 amino acids long. CDR3 DNA: TGTGCCAGTAGTTCCCAGACTAGCGGGTGGCAGTTCTTC. It translates to CASSSQTSGWQFF.

This clone was observed a single time. The genes are TRBV29-1 and TRBJ2-2, with unresolved D. The germline V gene has CDR1 SQVTM and CDR2 ANQGSEA. V was pared by 4 bases and J by 1 base, with 7 bases between. The CDR3 is made up of 13 amino acids. CDR3 sequence: CSVGPQNTGELFF. Here the CDR3 DNA reads TGCAGCGTTGGGCCCCAGAACACCGGGGAGCTGTTTTTT.

V and J are TRBV6-8 and TRBJ2-1; D is unresolved. The germline V gene has CDR1 MNHGY and CDR2 SAAAGT. Between the trimmed V and J ends, which lost 6 bases and 3 bases, there was a span of 12 bases. The CDR3 runs 14 residues. In DNA form, the CDR3 reads TGTGCCAGCAGGCCGCGGCCCCGCTACAATGAGCAGTTCTTC. Translating gives CASRPRPRYNEQFF.

The chain combines TRBV15 with TRBJ2-3; 7 nucleotides line up with TRBD2. Germline loops: CDR1 LNHNV, CDR2 YYDKDF (reference sequence). This CDR3 is built from 14 residues. V was pared by 8 bases and J by 4 bases, with 9 bases of the junction left unmatched. The CDR3 DNA reads TGTGCCACCTCCCTGGGGGGGGAGGCAGATACGCAGTATTTT. Amino acid sequence: CATSLGGEADTQYF.

The V call is TRBV6-5, the J call TRBJ2-7, with TRBD1 as a possible D gene (6 bases). Germline assignment: CDR1 MNHEY and CDR2 SVGAGI. The CDR3 totals 13 residues. V dropped 6 bases and J dropped 1 base, with 10 bases sitting between them. The CDR3 sequence is CASSPDRSYEQYF. The CDR3 region has the DNA TGTGCCAGCAGCCCGGACAGATCCTACGAGCAGTACTTC.

The J gene is TRBJ2-5, the V gene TRBV5-1; 7 bases agree with TRBD1. This CDR3 is built from 14 residues. Germline V CDR1 and CDR2: SGHRS, YFSETQ. V was clipped by 5 bases and J by 2 bases; unmatched bases: 6. The CDR3 sequence: CASRRTGTQETQYF. The CDR3 DNA reads as TGCGCCAGCAGGCGGACAGGCACGCAAGAGACCCAGTACTTC.

The rearrangement uses TRBV25-1 and TRBJ1-1; 8 bases align to TRBD1. With 1 base clipped from V and 8 bases from J, the junction kept 9 bases outside the gene matches. Germline assignment: CDR1 MGHDK and CDR2 SYGVNS. The length of the CDR3 is 15 residues. In nucleotides, the CDR3 is TGTGCCAGCAGTGAATGGGGCAGGGGGCGGACCGAAGCTTTCTTT. Translating gives CASSEWGRGRTEAFF.

In its sample, this clone was seen once. The rearrangement uses TRBV9 and TRBJ2-5; TRBD2 matches at 10 bases. The V gene's germline CDR1 is SGDLS and CDR2 YYNGEE. With 4 bases clipped from V and 1 base from J, the junction kept 4 bases outside the gene matches. The CDR3 spans 15 residues. The CDR3 sequence: CASSPSGRPQETQYF. The CDR3, as DNA: TGTGCCAGCAGCCCTAGCGGGAGACCCCAAGAGACCCAGTACTTC.

This clone is a singleton in its sample. The rearrangement uses TRBV10-3 and TRBJ2-3; 10 nucleotides agree with TRBD1. CDR1 is ENHRY and CDR2 is SYGVKD in the germline V gene. J was trimmed by 1 base and V by 6 bases; bases with no gene match: 7. This CDR3 is built from 16 residues. As DNA, the CDR3 is TGTGCCATCAGACCCCCGACAGGGGGCGGCACAGATACGCAGTATTTT. It translates to CAIRPPTGGGTDTQYF.

This clone was seen a single time. The J gene is TRBJ2-7, the V gene TRBV11-2; 12 bases fit TRBD2. V lost 5 bases, J lost 6 bases, and 11 bases stayed unmatched. Germline values: CDR1 SGHAT, CDR2 FQNNGV. The CDR3 has 16 amino acids. The CDR3 loop reads CASSNPLAGGPGEQYF. The CDR3 DNA sequence: TGTGCCAGCAGCAACCCCCTAGCGGGAGGGCCCGGCGAGCAGTACTTC. Full variable domain (missing parts from reference TRBV11-2 and TRBJ2-7): EAGVAQSPRYKIIEKRQSVAFWCNPISGHATLYWYQQILGQGPKLLIQFQNNGVVDDSQLPKDRFSAERLKGVDSTLKIQPAKLEDSAVYLCASSNPLAGGPGEQYFGPGTRLTVT.

V usage is TRBV23-1 and J usage is TRBJ2-5, with no clear D. TRBV23-1 is given ORF status, its function remaining uncertain. V lost 11 bases, J lost 13 bases, and 17 bases lay in between. The CDR3 sequence is 10 residues long. The CDR3 DNA follows: TGCGCCGCCCGTATGGCAAACGCGTACTTC. It yields the protein CAARMANAYF.

This rearrangement joins TRBV18 to TRBJ2-1; 8 bases align to TRBD1. Losses at the gene ends were 3 bases for V and 8 bases for J; bases not matched to a gene: 6. Per the germline V gene, CDR1 is KGHSH and CDR2 is LQKENI. The CDR3 extends over 14 amino acids. The CDR3 loop is CASSPAGGLDEQFF. The CDR3 DNA reads TGTGCCAGCTCACCGGCAGGGGGCTTGGATGAGCAGTTCTTC.

V is TRBV6-5 and J is TRBJ1-6; 7 positions match TRBD1. CDR3 length: 15 amino acids. Germline V gene sequence: CDR1 MNHEY, CDR2 SVGAGI. J was trimmed by 7 bases and V by 5 bases; bases with no gene match: 8. Written as DNA, the CDR3 is TGTGCCAGCAGTCCCCAGACAGGGACAAATTCACCCCTCCACTTT. The encoded protein is CASSPQTGTNSPLHF.

V is TRBV30 and J is TRBJ1-4, with 11 bases lining up with TRBD1. J was trimmed by 4 bases and V by 0 bases; bases with no gene match: 4. Germline V gene data show CDR1 as GTSNPN and CDR2 as SVGIG (reference sequence). This CDR3 has 16 amino acids. CDR3 in DNA: TGTGCCTGGAGTGTAGGGACAGGGGGAAGTAATGAAAAACTGTTTTTT. Translating gives CAWSVGTGGSNEKLFF. The full variable domain, rest sourced from reference TRBV30 and TRBJ1-4, is SQTIHQWPATLVQPVGSPLSLECTVEGTSNPNLYWYRQAAGRGLQLLFYSVGIGQISSEVPQNLSASRPQDRQFILSSKKLLLSDSGFYLCAWSVGTGGSNEKLFFGSGTQLSVL.

The chain employs TRBV19 and TRBJ2-1; the D gene is possibly TRBD1 (6 bases). Germline CDR1 reads LNHDA; CDR2 reads SQIVND (reference sequence). The length of the CDR3 is 14 residues. V dropped 10 bases and J dropped 2 bases, with 15 bases sitting between them. CDR3 bases: TGTGCCACCAAGGGGGTAAGAACCTACAATGAGCAGTTCTTC. Its translation is CATKGVRTYNEQFF.

The chain joins TRBV6-2 or TRBV6-3 to TRBJ2-2; 8 bases map to TRBD1. The CDR3 totals 15 residues. The ends lost 2 bases at V and 6 bases at J; junction bases unmatched: 5. Germline-derived CDR1 and CDR2 are MNHEY and SVGEGT. CDR3 sequence reads: CASSYGQGLAGELFF. The CDR3 bases are TGTGCCAGCAGTTACGGACAGGGTTTGGCCGGGGAGCTGTTTTTT.

This clone was observed once. V and J are TRBV7-2 and TRBJ2-7; no clear D gene. Trimming left V 1 base short and J 3 bases short, with 10 bases between. Germline CDR1 SGHTA, CDR2 FQGNSA. This CDR3 has 14 amino acids. CDR3 sequence (DNA): TGTGCCAGCAGCTTAGACGGTTCCGGCTACGAGCAGTACTTC. Protein product: CASSLDGSGYEQYF.

The J gene is TRBJ2-1, the V gene TRBV2; TRBD2 aligns across 15 bases. Looked up from germline, CDR1 is SNHLY and CDR2 is FYNNEI. With V trimmed by 6 bases and J by 7 bases, 4 bases remained unmatched. The CDR3 is made up of 15 amino acids. CDR3 sequence (DNA): TGTGCCAGCAGCGCCGGGACTAGCGGGAGGAATGAGCAGTTCTTC. As protein: CASSAGTSGRNEQFF.

The chain uses TRBV11-1 and TRBJ2-4, with a tentative D call TRBD1 (6 bases). Germline V gene data show CDR1 as SGHAT and CDR2 as FQDESV (reference sequence). V gave up 4 bases and J gave up 10 bases, with 14 bases separating them. The CDR3 is 13 amino acids. As DNA, the CDR3 is TGTGCCAGCAGCTCCACAGGGCCCAGGATTCAGTACTTC. Amino acid sequence: CASSSTGPRIQYF.